The rows below give T cell receptor beta chains drawn from one sample of a study of CXCR3-negative and CXCR3-positive naive CD8 T cells. Using the 5' RACE reads, TCRdb records one entry per CDR3 protein without DNA. Its table lists several thousand distinct CDR3 sequences. Sequenced sample: naive CXCR3+ CD8+ T cells from blood. The origin of the receptors is a human donor in good health. Some clones in this sample may be carry-over from other donors' samples. Each CDR3 is given with its conserved first and last residue. Fields, in order: J gene, CDR3 length, clone size, V gene, CDR3 protein. Size tells how often a clone was seen (once, few, many) or the class of an expanded clone, and some rows leave it out.

TRBJ2-7 | 14 | medium-sized | TRBV29-1 | CSVVPLAGGQEQYF
TRBJ2-7 | 17 | medium-sized | TRBV7-2 | CASSLGPPGQVAYEQYF
TRBJ1-2 | 14 | - | TRBV4-1 | CASSQDLSGDGYTF
TRBJ1-2 | 15 | - | TRBV29-1 | CSVEDPNRPEDGYTF
TRBJ2-7 | 15 | - | TRBV19 | CASSISGKPSYEQYF
TRBJ1-6 | 13 | medium-sized | TRBV5-5 | CASIFRGNSPLHF
TRBJ2-1 | 13 | - | TRBV29-1 | CSVAWVRFNEQFF
TRBJ2-3 | 17 | medium-sized | TRBV4-2 | CASSQDSLAGGIDTQYF
TRBJ2-5 | 16 | medium-sized | TRBV15 | CATSRDPGLRGETQYF
TRBJ2-7 | 11 | - | TRBV29-1 | CSVEDTGEQYF
TRBJ1-2 | 13 | medium-sized | TRBV20-1 | CSARDRDTYGYTF
TRBJ1-5 | 15 | medium-sized | TRBV10-3 | CAISDGVRDYQPQHF
TRBJ2-1 | 18 | - | TRBV10-3 | CAISAKFATGDFGDEQFF
TRBJ1-5 | 15 | medium-sized | TRBV10-3 | CAISELWGSDQPQHF
TRBJ2-1 | 18 | medium-sized | TRBV9 | CASSASGGPVSSYNEQFF
TRBJ2-3 | 13 | - | TRBV29-1 | CSAEGGEADTQYF
TRBJ2-3 | 15 | - | TRBV6-6 | CASSTPRGRLDTQYF
TRBJ2-2 | 15 | medium-sized | TRBV28 | CASSPLHNNTGELFF
TRBJ2-7 | 15 | - | TRBV7-3 | CASSLTSGGAYEQYF
TRBJ2-7 | 14 | medium-sized | TRBV20-1 | CSARDRGTSYEQYF
TRBJ1-2 | 13 | medium-sized | TRBV29-1 | CSDLDSQNYGYTF
TRBJ2-1 | 17 | - | TRBV28 | CASSSPGGSGPYNEQFF
TRBJ2-1 | 15 | medium-sized | TRBV27 | CASSWIEGSTGEQFF
TRBJ2-3 | 18 | - | TRBV6-6 | CASSYSNRERGSTDTQYF
TRBJ1-1 | 13 | - | TRBV19 | CASSAGMNTEAFF
TRBJ2-1 | 15 | medium-sized | TRBV12-3/TRBV12-4 | CASSLWSGVPNEQFF
TRBJ2-2 | 13 | - | TRBV25-1 | CASRGAGAGELFF
TRBJ2-1 | 12 | medium-sized | TRBV9 | CASSPYPDEQFF
TRBJ2-1 | 16 | medium-sized | TRBV6-5 | CASSYSTGLVHNEQFF
TRBJ2-3 | 14 | - | TRBV29-1 | CSVAAGQGFGTQYF
TRBJ1-1 | 12 | medium-sized | TRBV7-9 | CASSGQGRYAFF